This T cell receptor beta chain was retrieved from a study of OX40 agonist ivuxolimab in advanced cancers. Study summary: The patients got ivuxolimab, which is an agonistic anti-OX40 (CD134) antibody. The eligibility criteria allowed prior anti-PD-1, anti-PD-L1 or anti-CTLA-4 therapy, and approximately 42% had some.

Trimming pared 1 base from V and 8 bases from J, leaving 11 bases between. This CDR3 has 13 amino acids. Germline values: CDR1 MDHEN, CDR2 SYDVKM. Broader study findings: Relatively little clonal expansion, among the lowest observed, appeared in partial responders at 0.1-3.0 mg/kg.

Remarks on this clone: As yet, its antigen is unknown.

Produced via immunoSEQ multiplex PCR; TCRdb's table is partial and in-frame only. The sample yields about 88,000 clones, approximately 87% seen once. The source material was CD4+ or CD8+ T cells sorted from blood, sampled in a trial of the OX40 agonist ivuxolimab. This sequence originates from an adult with an advanced solid tumor such as melanoma, head and neck, liver or kidney cancer. The chain employs TRBV28 and TRBJ1-1; unclear D gene. As DNA, the CDR3 is TGTGCCAGCAGTTTATTCGGCCCGGGCGAAGCTTTCTTT. This encodes CASSLFGPGEAFF.